This T cell receptor beta chain originates from a study of blood T cell repertoires in COVID-19. Study background: Samples of COVID-19 (acute and convalescent) were obtained from the United States, Italy and Spain. Sample material is recorded as cDNA or gDNA derived from T cells, B-cell-depleted T cells, or PBMCs.

Trimming left V 2 bases short and J 8 bases short, with 12 bases between. Germline V lookup: CDR1 MNHEY, CDR2 SVGAGI. The CDR3 loop spans 13 amino acids. Sequencing used immunoSEQ multiplex PCR; TCRdb keeps in-frame clones, though not all of them. The sample includes 90,000 to 150,000 clones, around 80% of them seen just once. The genes are TRBV6-5 and TRBJ1-2, with D hard to call. This clonotype originated in a woman of 80 years or more with acute or convalescent COVID-19. Sequencing input: peripheral blood. CDR3: CASSYEQWSGYTF. CDR3 sequence (DNA): TGTGCCAGCAGTTACGAGCAGTGGAGCGGCTACACCTTC.